A single sample gave rise to the 6 T cell receptor beta chains below, sequenced in a study of shared clonotypes between healthy human individuals. TCRdb's table, derived via immunoSEQ multiplex PCR, lists solely in-frame clones and lacks some. This table has approximately 1,000,000 clones, 60% to 85% appearing once. The sequencing sample was made of memory CD4+ T cells from PBMCs. Stated subset: CD45RA-negative fraction. Receptor source: a man younger than 35 in good health. Some clones in this sample may be carry-over from other donors' samples.

A remark on this clone: A read error may be the cause here, since a much bigger clone is one base away. This CDR3 is also generated by other DNA sequences in the sample. The chain combines TRBV6-1 with TRBJ2-7; 10 bases line up with TRBD1. V lost 6 bases to trimming and J lost 2 bases; unmatched junction nucleotides: 1. Germline values: CDR1 MNHNS, CDR2 SASEGT. This CDR3 comprises 13 residues. CDR3 sequence reads: CASRGTGAYEQYF. The CDR3 DNA follows: TGTGCCAGCAGGGGGACAGGGGCCTACGAGCAGTACTTC.

The chain combines TRBV7-8 with TRBJ2-1; 8 nucleotides line up with TRBD2. The CDR3 spans 15 residues. Germline-derived CDR1 and CDR2 are SGHVS and FQNEAQ. After removal of 3 bases from V and 7 bases from J, the junction contained 8 bases not matched to a gene. DNA of the CDR3: TGTGCCAGCAGCTTTAGCGGGGAGGGAACAAATGAGCAGTTCTTC. Protein: CASSFSGEGTNEQFF.

This chain links TRBV10-3 with TRBJ2-3; D perhaps matches TRBD2 (5 bases). Germline loops: CDR1 ENHRY, CDR2 SYGVKD. CDR3 size: 16 residues. Trimming pared 5 bases from V and 2 bases from J, leaving 17 bases between. CDR3 sequence reads: CAISRPLVEFTDTQYF. The CDR3 region has the DNA TGTGCCATCAGTAGGCCACTAGTGGAGTTCACAGATACGCAGTATTTT.

The genes are TRBV7-2 and TRBJ1-3; maybe TRBD1 (6 bases). The CDR3 totals 15 residues. Trimming took 7 bases from V and 3 from J, leaving 16 bases between them. Germline-derived CDR1 and CDR2 are SGHTA and FQGNSA. In DNA form, the CDR3 reads TGTGCCAGCACCCCAAGTAGGGGGAATGGAAACACCATATATTTT. This codes for CASTPSRGNGNTIYF.

The chain uses TRBV5-4 and TRBJ2-5, with 7 bases aligning to TRBD1. Germline assignment: CDR1 SGHNT and CDR2 YYREEE (reference sequence). The CDR3 spans 16 residues. The J segment lost 5 bases and the V segment lost 4 bases, leaving 14 bases of the junction unmatched. The CDR3 bases are TGTGCCAGCAGCCTTCTCCGGGACAGCGAAGGGGAGACCCAGTACTTC. Its translation: CASSLLRDSEGETQYF. Full variable domain (rest looked up from reference TRBV5-4 and TRBJ2-5): ETGVTQSPTHLIKTRGQQVTLRCSSQSGHNTVSWYQQALGQGPQFIFQYYREEENGRGNFPPRFSGLQFPNYSSELNVNALELDDSALYLCASSLLRDSEGETQYFGPGTRLLVL.

Turning to this clone: A far larger clone is one nucleotide away, so this likely arose from a read error. This CDR3 is also generated by other DNA sequences in the sample. The CDR3 loop is CASSLYPRGTSSGEQYF. CDR3 DNA sequence: TGTGCCAGCAGTTTATATCCACGCGGGACTTCCTCGGGTGAGCAGTACTTC. The V call is TRBV28, the J call TRBJ2-7; D is possibly TRBD2 (6 bases). This CDR3 contains 17 residues. Germline V gene data show CDR1 as MDHEN and CDR2 as SYDVKM. Trimming cost V 1 base and J 7 bases, with 23 bases left between them.